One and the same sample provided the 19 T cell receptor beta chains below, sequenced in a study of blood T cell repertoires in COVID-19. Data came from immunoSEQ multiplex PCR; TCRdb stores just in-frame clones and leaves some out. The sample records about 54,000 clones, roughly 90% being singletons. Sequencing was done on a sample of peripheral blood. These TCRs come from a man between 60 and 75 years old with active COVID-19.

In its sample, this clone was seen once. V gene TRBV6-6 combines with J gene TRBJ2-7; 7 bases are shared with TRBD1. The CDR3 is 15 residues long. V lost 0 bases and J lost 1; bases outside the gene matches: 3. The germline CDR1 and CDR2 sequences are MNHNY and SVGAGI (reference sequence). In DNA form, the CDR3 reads TGTGCCAGCAGTTACTCCGGACAGGCTTCCTACGAGCAGTACTTC. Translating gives CASSYSGQASYEQYF.

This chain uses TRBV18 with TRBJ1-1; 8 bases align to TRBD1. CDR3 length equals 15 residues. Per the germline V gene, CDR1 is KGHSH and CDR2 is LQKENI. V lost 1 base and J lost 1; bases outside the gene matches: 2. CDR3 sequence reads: CASSPRDRRNTEAFF. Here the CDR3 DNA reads TGTGCCAGCTCACCACGGGACAGGAGGAACACTGAAGCTTTCTTT.

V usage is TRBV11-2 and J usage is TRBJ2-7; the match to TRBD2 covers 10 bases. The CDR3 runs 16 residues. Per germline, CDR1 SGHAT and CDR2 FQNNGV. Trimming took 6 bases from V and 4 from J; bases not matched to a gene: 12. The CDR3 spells CASRRSASGSSYEQYF. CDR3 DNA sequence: TGTGCCAGCAGACGATCGGCTAGCGGGAGTTCTTACGAGCAGTACTTC.

The CDR3: CASSLSAGEGYEQFF. Here the CDR3 DNA reads TGTGCCAGCAGCCTCAGCGCTGGGGAGGGGTATGAGCAGTTCTTC. The chain joins TRBV7-6 to TRBJ2-1, with 7 bases lining up with TRBD2. V lost 5 bases, J lost 8 bases, and 12 bases stayed unmatched. CDR1 is SGHVS, CDR2 FNYEAQ, per germline. This CDR3 has 15 residues. The variable domain in full, completed from reference TRBV7-6 and TRBJ2-1, reads GAGVSQSPRYKVTKRGQDVALRCDPISGHVSLYWYRQALGQGPEFLTYFNYEAQQDKSGLPNDRFSAERPEGSISTLTIQRTEQRDSAMYRCASSLSAGEGYEQFFGPGTRLTVL.

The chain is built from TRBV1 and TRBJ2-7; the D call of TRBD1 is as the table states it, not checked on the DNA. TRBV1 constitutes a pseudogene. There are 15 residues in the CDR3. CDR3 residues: CTSSRLTGATYEQYF. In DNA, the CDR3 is TGCACCAGCAGCCGCCTAACAGGGGCGACCTACGAGCAGTACTTC.

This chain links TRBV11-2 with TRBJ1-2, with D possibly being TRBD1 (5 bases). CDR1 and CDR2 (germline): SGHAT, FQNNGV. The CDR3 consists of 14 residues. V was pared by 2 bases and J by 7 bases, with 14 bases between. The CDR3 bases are TGTGCCAGCAGCTTAAATGGGGCCCGCGGTGGCTACACCTTC. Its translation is CASSLNGARGGYTF.

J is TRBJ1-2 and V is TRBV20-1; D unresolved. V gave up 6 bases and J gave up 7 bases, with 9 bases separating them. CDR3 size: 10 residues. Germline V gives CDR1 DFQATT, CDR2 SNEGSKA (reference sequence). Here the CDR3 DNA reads TGCAGTGCCGAAAACATTGGCTACACCTTC. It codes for CSAENIGYTF.

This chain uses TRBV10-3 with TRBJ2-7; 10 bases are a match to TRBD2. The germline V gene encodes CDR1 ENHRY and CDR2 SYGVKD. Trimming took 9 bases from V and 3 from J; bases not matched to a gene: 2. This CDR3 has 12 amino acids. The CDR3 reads CAIGLADYEQYF. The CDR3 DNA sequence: TGTGCCATTGGACTAGCGGACTACGAGCAGTACTTC.

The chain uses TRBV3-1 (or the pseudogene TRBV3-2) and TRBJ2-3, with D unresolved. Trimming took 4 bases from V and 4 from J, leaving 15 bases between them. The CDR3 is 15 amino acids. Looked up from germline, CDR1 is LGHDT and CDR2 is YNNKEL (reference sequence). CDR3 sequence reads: CASSPPEWNADTQYF. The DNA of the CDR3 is TGTGCCAGCAGCCCCCCGGAGTGGAACGCAGATACGCAGTATTTT.

CDR3 in amino acids: CASSDWTSGSYEQYF. CDR3 DNA: TGTGCCAGCAGTGATTGGACTAGCGGCTCCTACGAGCAGTACTTC. The J gene is TRBJ2-7, the V gene TRBV6-1; 10 positions match TRBD2. The CDR3 runs 15 residues. Germline V gene sequence: CDR1 MNHNS, CDR2 SASEGT. The junction had 2 bases not matched to a gene; V was cut back by 3 bases and J by 0 bases.

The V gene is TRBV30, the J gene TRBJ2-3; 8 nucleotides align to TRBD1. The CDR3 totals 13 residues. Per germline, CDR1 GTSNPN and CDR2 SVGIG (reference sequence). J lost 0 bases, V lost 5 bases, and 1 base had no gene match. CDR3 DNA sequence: TGTGCCTGGGGACAGGGTAGCACAGATACGCAGTATTTT. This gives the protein CAWGQGSTDTQYF.

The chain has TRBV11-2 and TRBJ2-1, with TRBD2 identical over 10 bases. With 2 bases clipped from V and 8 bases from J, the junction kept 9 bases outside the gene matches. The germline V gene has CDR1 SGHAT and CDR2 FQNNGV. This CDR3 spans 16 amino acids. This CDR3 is CASSLFGWLAGDEQFF. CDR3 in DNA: TGTGCCAGCAGCTTATTTGGATGGCTAGCGGGAGATGAGCAGTTCTTC.

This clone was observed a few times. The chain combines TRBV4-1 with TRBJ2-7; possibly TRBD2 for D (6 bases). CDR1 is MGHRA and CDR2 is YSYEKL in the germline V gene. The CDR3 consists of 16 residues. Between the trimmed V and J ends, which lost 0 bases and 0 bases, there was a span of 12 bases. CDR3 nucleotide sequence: TGCGCCAGCAGCCAAGAGACGGGGGTCAGCTCCTACGAGCAGTACTTC. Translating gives CASSQETGVSSYEQYF.

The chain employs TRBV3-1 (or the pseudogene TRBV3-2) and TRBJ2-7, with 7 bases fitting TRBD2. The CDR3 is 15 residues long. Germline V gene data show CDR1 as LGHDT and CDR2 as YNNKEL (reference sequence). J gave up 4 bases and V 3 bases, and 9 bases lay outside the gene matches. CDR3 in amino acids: CASSQKGLVQYEQYF. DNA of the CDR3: TGTGCCAGCAGCCAGAAAGGACTAGTCCAATACGAGCAGTACTTC.

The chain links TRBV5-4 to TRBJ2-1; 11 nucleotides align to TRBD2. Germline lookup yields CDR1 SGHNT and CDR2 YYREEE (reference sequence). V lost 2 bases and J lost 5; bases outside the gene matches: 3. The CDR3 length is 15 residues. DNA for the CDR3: TGTGCCAGCAGCTTCGGACTAGCGGGCAACAATGAGCAGTTCTTC. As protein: CASSFGLAGNNEQFF. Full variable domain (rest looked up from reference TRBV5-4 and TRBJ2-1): ETGVTQSPTHLIKTRGQQVTLRCSSQSGHNTVSWYQQALGQGPQFIFQYYREEENGRGNFPPRFSGLQFPNYSSELNVNALELDDSALYLCASSFGLAGNNEQFFGPGTRLTVL.

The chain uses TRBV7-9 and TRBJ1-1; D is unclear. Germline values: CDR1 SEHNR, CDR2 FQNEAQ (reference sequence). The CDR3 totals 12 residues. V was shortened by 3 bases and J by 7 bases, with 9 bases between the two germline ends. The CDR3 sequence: CASSFGQVEAFF. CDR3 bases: TGTGCCAGCAGCTTCGGCCAGGTTGAAGCTTTCTTT.

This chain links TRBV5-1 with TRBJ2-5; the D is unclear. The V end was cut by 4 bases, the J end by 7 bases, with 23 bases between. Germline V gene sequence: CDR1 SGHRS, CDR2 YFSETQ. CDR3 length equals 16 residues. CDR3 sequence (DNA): TGCGCCAGCAGCCTTGACATCTCCGCAGGTAAAGGGACCCAGTACTTC. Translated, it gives CASSLDISAGKGTQYF.

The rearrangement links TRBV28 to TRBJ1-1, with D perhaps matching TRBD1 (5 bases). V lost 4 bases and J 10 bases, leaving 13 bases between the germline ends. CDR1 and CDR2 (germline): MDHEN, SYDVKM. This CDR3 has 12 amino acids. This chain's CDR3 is CASSSGGVAAFF. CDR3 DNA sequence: TGTGCCAGCAGTTCGGGGGGGGTCGCAGCTTTCTTT.

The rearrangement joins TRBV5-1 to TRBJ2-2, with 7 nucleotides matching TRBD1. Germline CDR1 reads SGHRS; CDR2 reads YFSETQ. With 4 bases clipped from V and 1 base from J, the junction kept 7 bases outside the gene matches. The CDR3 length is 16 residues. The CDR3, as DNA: TGCGCCAGCAGCCCGATAGGGGGCCAGAACACCGGGGAGCTGTTTTTT. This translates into CASSPIGGQNTGELFF.